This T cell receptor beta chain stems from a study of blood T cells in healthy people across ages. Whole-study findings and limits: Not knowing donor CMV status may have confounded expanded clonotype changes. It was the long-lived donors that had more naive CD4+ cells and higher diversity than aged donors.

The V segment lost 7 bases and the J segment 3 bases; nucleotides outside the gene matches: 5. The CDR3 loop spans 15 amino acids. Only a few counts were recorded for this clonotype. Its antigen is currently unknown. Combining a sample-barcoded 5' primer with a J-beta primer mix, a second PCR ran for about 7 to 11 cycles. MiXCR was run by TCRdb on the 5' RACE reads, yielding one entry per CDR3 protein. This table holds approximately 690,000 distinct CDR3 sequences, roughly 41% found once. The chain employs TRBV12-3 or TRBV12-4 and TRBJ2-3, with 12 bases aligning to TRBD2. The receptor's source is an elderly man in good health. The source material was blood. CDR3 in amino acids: CASTYTSGRTDTQYF. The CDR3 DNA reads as TGTGCCAGCACCTATACTAGCGGGAGGACAGATACGCAGTATTTT.